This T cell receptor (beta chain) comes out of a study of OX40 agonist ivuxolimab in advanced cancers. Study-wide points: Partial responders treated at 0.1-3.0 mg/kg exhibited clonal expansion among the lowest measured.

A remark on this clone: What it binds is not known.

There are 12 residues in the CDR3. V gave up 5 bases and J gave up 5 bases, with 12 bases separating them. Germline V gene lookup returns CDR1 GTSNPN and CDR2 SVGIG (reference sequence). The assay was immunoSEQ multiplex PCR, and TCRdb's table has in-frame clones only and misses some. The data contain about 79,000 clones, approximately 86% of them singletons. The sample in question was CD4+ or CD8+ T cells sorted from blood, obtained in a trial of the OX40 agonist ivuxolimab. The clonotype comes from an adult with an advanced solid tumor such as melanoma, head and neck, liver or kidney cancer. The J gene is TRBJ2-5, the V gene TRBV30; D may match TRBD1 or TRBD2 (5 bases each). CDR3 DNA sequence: TGTGCCTGGGACGGGGCTGGGGAGACCCAGTACTTC. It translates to CAWDGAGETQYF.